Below, one T cell receptor beta chain is given with its context. The antigen remains unidentified. This sample is part of a study of early T cells in non-severe SARS-CoV-2 infection. Study context: Chains were not paired, and sequencing was done on bulk RNA from unsorted whole blood. General study findings and limits: VDJdb-based matching was biased toward anti-spike CD8 responses and missed private and CD4 specificities.

Germline CDR1 SGHVS, CDR2 FQNEAQ. Trimming stripped 4 bases from V and 8 bases from J, with 21 bases between. The CDR3 extends over 15 amino acids. Molecules of cDNA were individually given unique molecular identifiers that were attached to them. Each CDR3 protein is one row after TCRdb ran MiXCR on the 5' RACE reads. Altogether about 80,000 distinct CDR3 sequences are present, roughly 6% being singletons, with the ten largest covering 7.8%. Sequencing used whole blood. The clonotype was recovered from an adult who was a healthcare worker with PCR-confirmed SARS-CoV-2 infection or an uninfected control (not recorded which). The chain is built from TRBV7-8 and TRBJ2-7; a possible D gene is TRBD2 (5 bases). CDR3 amino acids: CASSSYTRTDGKQYF. The CDR3 DNA follows: TGTGCCAGCAGCTCGTACACCCGAACTGACGGGAAGCAGTACTTC.